Listed below are T cell receptor beta chains from one sample, sequenced in a study of human T cells and chemical hapten exposure. A single record per CDR3 protein comes from TCRdb applying MiXCR to the RACE reads. The sample records roughly 250,000 distinct CDR3 sequences, approximately 8.6% being singletons. The specimen was whole blood, collected in connection with sensitization to the hapten diphenylcyclopropenone (DPC). All receptors derive from a woman aged 40 to 50 with alopecia areata. Some clones in this sample may be carry-over from other donors' samples. Each CDR3 is given with its conserved first and last residue. Fields, in order: V gene, J gene, D gene, clone size, CDR3 protein, CDR3 DNA. A D gene is named only where the DNA matches it firmly. Clone size is shown for a subset of rows, as once, few, many or a class of expanded clone.

>TRBV7-2|TRBJ2-1|TRBD2|.
CASSYLSGSMGNEQFF
TGTGCCAGCAGTTACCTTAGCGGGAGTATGGGCAATGAGCAGTTCTTC
>TRBV6-6|TRBJ2-1|.|.
CASLGTFSYNEQFF
TGTGCCAGCCTTGGGACTTTCTCCTACAATGAGCAGTTCTTC
>TRBV7-9|TRBJ1-1|.|many
CASSLQGNTEAFF
TGTGCCAGCAGCTTACAGGGGAACACTGAAGCTTTCTTT
>TRBV29-1|TRBJ1-3|.|.
CSAERPGGNTIYF
TGCAGCGCCGAGCGTCCAGGGGGAAACACCATATATTTT
>TRBV28|TRBJ2-3|.|few
CASSPIPYAPGSTDTQYF
TGTGCCAGCAGTCCTATCCCTTACGCCCCTGGCTCCACAGATACGCAGTATTTT
>TRBV2|TRBJ2-7|.|many
CASSQGLGSSEQYF
TGTGCCAGCAGTCAGGGACTCGGGTCCTCCGAGCAGTACTTC
>TRBV20-1|TRBJ1-2|.|many
CSASAGRDRGGYTF
TGCAGTGCTAGCGCTGGTCGGGACCGGGGTGGCTACACCTTC
>TRBV12-3/TRBV12-4|TRBJ2-1|.|few
CASSFWHSEQFF
TGTGCCAGCAGTTTCTGGCACAGTGAGCAGTTCTTC
>TRBV10-3|TRBJ1-5|.|many
CAISQETGSQPQHF
TGTGCCATCAGTCAGGAGACAGGAAGCCAGCCCCAGCATTTT
>TRBV20-1|TRBJ1-1|.|.
CSARGLLNTEAFF
TGCAGTGCTAGAGGGCTATTGAACACTGAAGCTTTCTTT
>TRBV7-2|TRBJ2-1|.|.
CASSLPPQFQSEQFF
TGTGCCAGCAGCTTACCCCCTCAGTTTCAAAGTGAGCAGTTCTTC
>TRBV12-3/TRBV12-4|TRBJ1-1|.|.
CASSYGTEAFF
TGTGCCAGCAGTTACGGGACTGAAGCTTTCTTT
>TRBV11-1|TRBJ2-1|TRBD1|many
CASSLGQNNEQFF
TGTGCCAGCAGCTTGGGACAGAACAATGAGCAGTTCTTC
>TRBV5-6|TRBJ1-6|.|.
CASSTKRRYNSPLHF
TGTGCCAGCAGCACCAAACGACGGTATAATTCACCCCTCCACTTT
>TRBV24-1|TRBJ1-3|.|few
CATSDFPSGNTIYF
TGTGCCACCAGTGATTTCCCCTCTGGAAACACCATATATTTT
>TRBV6-2/TRBV6-3|TRBJ1-5|.|.
CASIPQDGNQPQHF
TGTGCCAGCATCCCACAGGATGGAAATCAGCCCCAGCATTTT
>TRBV28|TRBJ1-5|.|few
CASSTNLLGDNQPQHF
TGTGCCAGCAGTACGAACTTGTTAGGAGACAATCAGCCCCAGCATTTT
>TRBV7-2|TRBJ2-1|TRBD2|few
CASSYTSGYNEQFF
TGTGCCAGCAGCTACACTAGCGGCTACAATGAGCAGTTCTTC
>TRBV10-3|TRBJ1-3|.|few
CAISAGDYSGNTIYF
TGTGCCATCAGTGCAGGGGATTACTCTGGAAACACCATATATTTT
>TRBV20-1|TRBJ2-7|TRBD2|.
CSAIPVAGGRYEQYF
TGCAGTGCGATACCCGTAGCGGGAGGCCGATACGAGCAGTACTTC
>TRBV6-5|TRBJ2-2|TRBD2|.
CASSRSGRARTGELFF
TGTGCCAGCAGTCGTAGCGGGAGGGCCCGTACCGGGGAGCTGTTTTTT
>TRBV5-6|TRBJ1-6|.|few
CASSLDRTDFSNSPLHF
TGTGCCAGCAGCTTGGACCGGACGGACTTTTCTAATTCACCCCTCCACTTT
>TRBV9|TRBJ2-7|.|few
CASSIRPAGTVGEQYF
TGTGCCAGCAGCATCCGTCCGGCAGGCACGGTGGGCGAGCAGTACTTC
>TRBV6-2/TRBV6-3|TRBJ2-3|TRBD2|few
CASSLFGASGVTDTQYF
TGTGCCAGCAGTTTATTCGGGGCTAGCGGAGTCACAGATACGCAGTATTTT
>TRBV20-1|TRBJ2-1|TRBD2|many
CSARRLAGTNNEQFF
TGCAGTGCTAGACGGCTAGCGGGGACGAACAATGAGCAGTTCTTC
>TRBV20-1|TRBJ2-5|TRBD1|many
CSARGTGPETQYF
TGCAGTGCCAGAGGGACAGGGCCCGAGACCCAGTACTTC
>TRBV15|TRBJ2-7|.|.
CATSIDPAAPYEQYF
TGTGCCACCAGCATCGACCCGGCGGCACCCTACGAGCAGTACTTC
>TRBV12-3/TRBV12-4|TRBJ2-1|TRBD2|.
CASSSRSGGLNEQFF
TGTGCCAGCAGTTCCCGGTCGGGAGGTCTTAATGAGCAGTTCTTC
>TRBV29-1|TRBJ2-4|.|many
CSTKDEGNIQYF
TGCAGCACCAAGGACGAGGGCAACATTCAGTACTTC
>TRBV11-2|TRBJ2-3|.|few
CASSWDKGPDTQYF
TGTGCCAGCAGCTGGGACAAGGGACCCGATACGCAGTATTTT
>TRBV7-2|TRBJ2-1|TRBD1|.
CASSLYHHIGTATYNEQFF
TGTGCCAGCAGTCTATACCATCACATCGGGACAGCTACCTACAATGAGCAGTTCTTC
>TRBV20-1|TRBJ2-5|TRBD1|.
CSASPGSRGQETQYF
TGCAGTGCTAGTCCTGGGAGCAGGGGGCAAGAGACCCAGTACTTC
>TRBV4-3|TRBJ2-1|.|.
CASSLGEAASYNEQFF
TGCGCCAGCAGCCTAGGAGAAGCGGCATCCTACAATGAGCAGTTCTTC
>TRBV7-2|TRBJ2-1|.|many
CASSLLGNFNEQFF
TGTGCCAGCAGCTTATTAGGGAACTTTAATGAGCAGTTCTTC
>TRBV6-6|TRBJ2-3|.|.
CASSPGSYTQYF
TGTGCCAGCAGCCCCGGTTCTTATACGCAGTATTTT
>TRBV29-1|TRBJ2-1|.|many
CSVATAVEQFF
TGCAGCGTTGCGACAGCCGTCGAGCAGTTCTTC
>TRBV20-1|TRBJ1-5|.|few
CSARGQISNQPQHF
TGCAGTGCTAGGGGCCAAATTAGCAATCAGCCCCAGCATTTT
>TRBV27|TRBJ1-2|TRBD1|.
CASRAGGSGWHTF
TGTGCCAGCAGGGCAGGGGGATCTGGTTGGCACACCTTC
>TRBV6-5|TRBJ2-3|.|.
CASLSTDTQYF
TGTGCCAGCCTCAGCACAGATACGCAGTATTTT
>TRBV6-1|TRBJ2-7|.|few
CASFELGFSYEQYF
TGTGCCAGCTTCGAATTGGGGTTCTCCTACGAGCAGTACTTC
>TRBV7-2|TRBJ2-3|TRBD2|few
CASSTSGNTDTQYF
TGTGCCAGCTCAACTAGCGGGAACACAGATACGCAGTATTTT
>TRBV2|TRBJ2-3|.|few
CASGTRPDTQYF
TGTGCCAGTGGGACAAGGCCAGATACGCAGTATTTT
>TRBV6-5|TRBJ2-2|.|few
CASSYKGVSGTGELFF
TGTGCCAGCAGTTACAAGGGGGTATCCGGCACCGGGGAGCTGTTTTTT
>TRBV7-3|TRBJ2-5|.|few
CASSLDYASTQYF
TGTGCCAGCAGCTTAGACTATGCATCGACCCAGTACTTC
>TRBV20-1|TRBJ2-7|.|many
CSPRGGDEQYF
TGCAGTCCCCGCGGGGGCGACGAGCAGTACTTC
>TRBV28|TRBJ1-5|.|few
CASSSTGYSNQPQHF
TGTGCCAGCAGTTCTACGGGGTATAGCAATCAGCCCCAGCATTTT
>TRBV6-5|TRBJ2-3|.|many
CASSYAGRGWGGTQYF
TGTGCCAGCAGTTATGCTGGGCGCGGTTGGGGAGGTACGCAGTATTTT
>TRBV7-9|TRBJ1-5|TRBD1|once
CVSTSDRAQPQHF
TGTGTCAGCACCAGCGACAGGGCGCAGCCCCAGCATTTT